This note documents a single T cell receptor beta chain sequence. Its antigen is not identified. This record comes from a study of neurological immune-mediated disorders. Time point defined: technical triplicate 3. Sorted libraries used some 920,000 CD4+ or CD8+ T cells. The cDNA was synthesized by 5'RACE incorporating 10-nucleotide random UMIs. MiXCR, run by TCRdb on the 5' RACE reads, gives a single entry per CDR3 protein. The top ten hold around 4.9% of the sample, which has about 31,000 distinct CDR3 sequences, about a sixth seen once. V dropped 0 bases and J dropped 6; count of bases not matched to a gene: 7. The CDR3 has 15 amino acids. The germline V gene encodes CDR1 SGHRS and CDR2 YFSETQ. Study observations and caveats: HTLV-1-associated myelopathy had the most TCR clonal expansion, whereas multiple sclerosis had the least (lower than in healthy controls).

This TCR was recovered from a female donor with HTLV-1-associated myelopathy (HAM/TSP). V gene TRBV5-1 combines with J gene TRBJ1-2; 8 bases fit TRBD1. Material for sequencing was CD4+ T cells from blood. The CDR3 DNA reads as TGCGCCAGCAGCTTGGATGCCAGGGGGCCGGATGGCTACACCTTC. Encoded protein: CASSLDARGPDGYTF. Based on the CDR3 plus reference TRBV5-1 and TRBJ1-2, the full variable domain is KAGVTQTPRYLIKTRGQQVTLSCSPISGHRSVSWYQQTPGQGLQFLFEYFSETQRNKGNFPGRFSGRQFSNSRSEMNVSTLELGDSALYLCASSLDARGPDGYTFGSGTRLTVV.